One sample yielded the 9 T cell receptor beta chains listed below, sequenced in a study of shared clonotypes between healthy human individuals. TCRdb keeps only in-frame clones here, not all; method: immunoSEQ multiplex PCR. There are about 2.3 million clones in the sample; around 93% occur only once, and about 0.36% lies in the top ten. The material sequenced was naive CD4+ T cells from PBMCs. The subset: CD45RA+ positively selected. The receptor set was obtained from a man aged 18-30 years in good health. Some clones in this sample may be carry-over from other donors' samples.

This clone was picked up a small number of times. The genes are TRBV13 and TRBJ1-1, with TRBD1 matching 10 bases. The CDR3 length is 14 residues. V shed 5 bases, J shed 4 bases, and the junction held 4 bases outside the gene matches. The germline V gene has CDR1 PRHDT and CDR2 FYEKMQ (reference sequence). CDR3 loop: CASSQDRGRTEAFF. In DNA, the CDR3 is TGTGCCAGCAGCCAAGACAGGGGGCGCACTGAAGCTTTCTTT.

The V gene is TRBV12-5, the J gene TRBJ2-1; 7 bases match TRBD1. The CDR3 sequence is 15 residues long. CDR1 is LGHNT and CDR2 is FRNRAP in the germline V gene. The trim removed 5 bases at V and 12 bases at J, leaving 16 bases unmatched. In DNA form, the CDR3 reads TGTGCTAGTGGTACCGCATATGGACAGGCTTTGAGGCAGTTCTTC. Translating it yields CASGTAYGQALRQFF.

CDR3: CASSPTIYTSGTDTQYF. CDR3 in DNA: TGTGCCAGCAGCCCTACTATCTACACTAGCGGCACAGATACGCAGTATTTT. The chain uses TRBV7-9 and TRBJ2-3, with 7 bases lining up with TRBD2. The V gene's germline CDR1 is SEHNR and CDR2 FQNEAQ (reference sequence). V gave up 5 bases and J gave up 1 base; unmatched junction bases: 12. The CDR3 loop spans 17 amino acids.

The chain is built from TRBV2 and TRBJ1-2; tentatively, D is TRBD1 (6 bases). Per germline, CDR1 SNHLY and CDR2 FYNNEI. V lost 4 bases and J 6 bases, leaving 15 bases between the germline ends. CDR3 length: 14 residues. This CDR3 is CASSVVGGGDGYTF. Written as DNA, the CDR3 is TGTGCCAGCAGTGTAGTTGGAGGGGGAGATGGCTACACCTTC. Full variable domain (missing parts from reference TRBV2 and TRBJ1-2): EPEVTQTPSHQVTQMGQEVILRCVPISNHLYFYWYRQILGQKVEFLVSFYNNEISEKSEIFDDQFSVERPDGSNFTLKIRSTKLEDSAMYFCASSVVGGGDGYTFGSGTRLTVV.

The rearrangement uses TRBV11-1 and TRBJ1-2; TRBD1 agrees at 7 bases. Trimming removed 5 bases from V and 2 bases from J; junction bases left unmatched: 8. Germline assignment: CDR1 SGHAT and CDR2 FQDESV (reference sequence). CDR3 size: 15 residues. The CDR3: CASSPLDRRNYGYTF. The CDR3 DNA reads TGTGCCAGCAGCCCGCTGGACAGGCGGAACTATGGCTACACCTTC.

V gene TRBV5-1 combines with J gene TRBJ1-4, with 7 positions matching TRBD1. The CDR3 contains 16 residues. Germline CDR1 reads SGHRS; CDR2 reads YFSETQ. The junction had 12 bases not matched to a gene; V was cut back by 5 bases and J by 5 bases. This CDR3 is CASRWGRGTENEKLFF. Here the CDR3 DNA reads TGCGCCAGCAGGTGGGGCCGGGGGACAGAGAATGAAAAACTGTTTTTT.

This chain links TRBV7-9 with TRBJ2-7, with a tentative D call TRBD2 (5 bases). The germline gives CDR1 SEHNR, CDR2 FQNEAQ (reference sequence). This CDR3 spans 15 amino acids. V was trimmed by 2 bases and J by 0 bases, leaving 11 bases between them. The CDR3 protein is CASSLSASLSYEQYF. The CDR3 bases are TGTGCCAGCAGCTTATCGGCTAGCCTCTCCTACGAGCAGTACTTC.

In the case of this clone: Germline and junction disagree at one end, which may indicate a read error. This chain links TRBV20-1 with TRBJ1-1; unclear D gene. Germline assignment: CDR1 DFQATT and CDR2 SNEGSKA (reference sequence). The CDR3 has 11 amino acids. The CDR3 DNA reads TGCAGTGCTAGAGATCTCGCCAAGATGGCCTTT. As protein: CSARDLAKMAF.

The chain is built from TRBV28 and TRBJ2-7; unclear D gene. Germline lookup yields CDR1 MDHEN and CDR2 SYDVKM. Deletions cut 3 bases from V and 0 bases from J, with 12 bases between. This CDR3 contains 15 residues. This chain's CDR3 is CASSFVLPRSYEQYF. CDR3 in DNA: TGTGCCAGCAGTTTTGTTCTACCTCGCTCCTACGAGCAGTACTTC.